The 25 T cell receptor beta chains reported below all come from one sample, sequenced in a study of shared T cell receptors in the human thymus. This table comes from immunoSEQ multiplex PCR, and its TCRdb copy is limited to in-frame clones, with some not included. The sample yields 700,000 or so clones, 70% to 90% seen once. This sample also appeared in a second study, on human thymus T cells.

Input material: thymocytes. The source is a girl under two years old with a congenital heart defect.

The chain employs TRBV27 and TRBJ1-2; D is ambiguous. The CDR3 has 13 amino acids. The V end lost 6 bases, the J end lost 7 bases, and 15 bases lay between the germline ends. The germline CDR1 and CDR2 sequences are MNHEY and SMNVEV (reference sequence). CDR3 in amino acids: CASSQSEKSGYTF. In DNA, the CDR3 is TGTGCCAGCAGCCAATCCGAGAAGAGTGGCTACACCTTC.

V and J are TRBV5-4 and TRBJ2-1; D is undetermined. The CDR3 is 12 amino acids. V gave up 2 bases and J gave up 9 bases, with 9 bases separating them. CDR1 and CDR2 from the germline V gene are SGHNT and YYREEE (reference sequence). The CDR3 nucleotides read TGTGCCAGCAGCTTTTCAGGAATTGAGCAGTTCTTC. Its translation is CASSFSGIEQFF.

This chain joins TRBV27 and TRBJ1-1; TRBD1 aligns across 10 bases. The CDR3 runs 17 residues. V lost 6 bases and J lost 2; bases outside the gene matches: 12. Per germline, CDR1 MNHEY and CDR2 SMNVEV (reference sequence). The DNA for the CDR3 is TGTGCCAGCAGCACCCGGGACAGGGGTAACCAAAACACTGAAGCTTTCTTT. Protein: CASSTRDRGNQNTEAFF.

The V gene is TRBV29-1, the J gene TRBJ1-1; 7 positions match TRBD1. The CDR3 length is 13 residues. Germline V gives CDR1 SQVTM, CDR2 ANQGSEA. Unmatched junction bases numbered 7, after V lost 8 bases and J lost 1 base. CDR3 DNA: TGCAGCTTAACAGGGGATTCGAACACTGAAGCTTTCTTT. Its translation: CSLTGDSNTEAFF.

The J gene is TRBJ1-2, the V gene TRBV6-1, with D perhaps TRBD1 (6 bases). Germline assignment: CDR1 MNHNS and CDR2 SASEGT. Trimming left V 1 base short and J 7 bases short, with 13 bases between. There are 14 residues in the CDR3. As DNA, the CDR3 is TGTGCCAGCAGTGAAGTTGAGGGGGAGGGTGGCTACACCTTC. The encoded protein is CASSEVEGEGGYTF.

The rearrangement joins TRBV28 to TRBJ2-7, with D tentatively TRBD2 (5 bases). The CDR3 consists of 15 residues. Germline values: CDR1 MDHEN, CDR2 SYDVKM. The ends were cut back, 6 bases at V and 2 bases at J, with 17 bases in the middle. DNA of the CDR3: TGTGCCAGCAGCCCTGCTGAACCCGGGACCTACGAGCAGTACTTC. Translation: CASSPAEPGTYEQYF.

The CDR3 DNA is TGTGCCAGCAGCCAAGATCCAACAGCCGTGGTTTCACCCCTCCACTTT. It encodes CASSQDPTAVVSPLHF. The chain has TRBV14 and TRBJ1-6; D is ambiguous. CDR1 is SGHDN, CDR2 FVKESK, per germline. This CDR3 is built from 16 residues. V was shortened by 0 bases and J by 9 bases, with 15 bases between the two germline ends.

The J gene is TRBJ1-1, the V gene TRBV29-1, with a possible D match to TRBD1 (6 bases). In germline, CDR1 is SQVTM, CDR2 ANQGSEA. The CDR3 contains 14 residues. V lost 6 bases to trimming and J lost 1 base, with 15 bases between them. The CDR3 is CSVGDMAENTEAFF. DNA for the CDR3: TGCAGCGTGGGGGACATGGCAGAGAACACTGAAGCTTTCTTT.

The chain is built from TRBV7-2 and TRBJ1-2, with D tentatively TRBD1 (5 bases). The CDR3 sequence is 16 residues long. The germline CDR1 and CDR2 sequences are SGHTA and FQGNSA. Between the trimmed V and J ends, which lost 6 bases and 0 bases, there was a span of 17 bases. CDR3 bases: TGTGCCAGCAGTTCATCGGGGGGTTTTCCTAACTATGGCTACACCTTC. Encoded protein: CASSSSGGFPNYGYTF.

The rearrangement joins TRBV2 to TRBJ1-5, with 10 positions matching TRBD1. J gave up 3 bases and V 4 bases, and 24 bases lay outside the gene matches. This CDR3 is 22 amino acids long. Germline CDR1 reads SNHLY; CDR2 reads FYNNEI. CDR3 DNA sequence: TGTGCCAGCAGTGTGGGGTCGCGAGGAAACCGGGACAGGGGAAGAGACAATCAGCCCCAGCATTTT. Its translation: CASSVGSRGNRDRGRDNQPQHF.

The genes are TRBV7-9 and TRBJ1-4, with D possibly being TRBD1 (6 bases). The V and J ends lost 1 base and 3 bases respectively, with 6 bases between them. CDR3 size: 14 residues. The germline V gene encodes CDR1 SEHNR and CDR2 FQNEAQ (reference sequence). The CDR3, as DNA: TGTGCCAGCAGCTTAGGGACAGCTAATGAAAAACTGTTTTTT. Amino acids: CASSLGTANEKLFF.

The rearrangement uses TRBV6-4 and TRBJ2-5; the match to TRBD1 covers 7 bases. Germline values: CDR1 MRHNA, CDR2 SNTAGT. The CDR3 covers 13 residues. With V trimmed by 10 bases and J by 5 bases, 10 bases remained unmatched. The CDR3, as DNA: TGTGCCATGGGACAGCCTGACCGCGAGACCCAGTACTTC. It is translated as CAMGQPDRETQYF.

The chain combines TRBV28 with TRBJ1-6; 10 bases map to TRBD1. The CDR3 contains 18 residues. V trimming: 5 bases; J trimming: 1 base; junction bases outside the gene matches: 8. Germline lookup yields CDR1 MDHEN and CDR2 SYDVKM. The CDR3 region has the DNA TGTGCCAGCAGTCGACAGGGGGCTCCGGTGTCCTATAATTCACCCCTCCACTTT. Protein product: CASSRQGAPVSYNSPLHF.

This clone was picked up one time. The DNA for the CDR3 is TGCAGCGTTGGAGTGGGCAGGGAGGACTATGGCTACACCTTC. This translates into CSVGVGREDYGYTF. The chain employs TRBV29-1 and TRBJ1-2; the D gene is possibly TRBD1 (5 bases). Germline V lookup: CDR1 SQVTM, CDR2 ANQGSEA. The CDR3 loop spans 14 amino acids. V dropped 4 bases and J dropped 3 bases, with 15 bases sitting between them.

The rearrangement uses TRBV7-8 and TRBJ2-1; D may be TRBD1 (7 bases). Germline values: CDR1 SGHVS, CDR2 FQNEAQ. Trimming took 4 bases from V and 7 from J, leaving 20 bases between them. The CDR3 has 16 residues. The CDR3 DNA reads TGTGCCAGCAGCTGTACAGGGGCAGGAGGGTTTAATGAGCAGTTCTTC. It yields the protein CASSCTGAGGFNEQFF.

The chain combines TRBV4-3 with TRBJ2-1, with TRBD1 matching 9 bases. Germline trimming cut 0 bases from V and 0 bases from J; bases unmatched to any gene: 12. CDR1 LGHNA and CDR2 YSLEER come from the germline V gene. This CDR3 has 20 residues. The DNA for the CDR3 is TGCGCCAGCAGCCAAGATTGGGGACAGGGTCTTGCGGGCTCCTACAATGAGCAGTTCTTC. Translated, it gives CASSQDWGQGLAGSYNEQFF.

The genes are TRBV27 and TRBJ1-1; TRBD1 matches at 9 bases. J lost 7 bases, V lost 1 base, and 7 bases had no gene match. This CDR3 contains 15 residues. The germline CDR1 and CDR2 sequences are MNHEY and SMNVEV (reference sequence). In DNA, the CDR3 is TGTGCCAGCAGTTTATGGAACAGGGGGCAAGTTGAAGCTTTCTTT. It codes for CASSLWNRGQVEAFF.

The chain links TRBV27 to TRBJ1-4; the D is unclear. Germline loops: CDR1 MNHEY, CDR2 SMNVEV (reference sequence). Trimming cost V 5 bases and J 0 bases, with 13 bases left between them. This CDR3 is 16 amino acids long. CDR3 in amino acids: CASSPTVHATNEKLFF. The DNA for the CDR3 is TGTGCCAGCAGTCCCACTGTTCATGCAACTAATGAAAAACTGTTTTTT.

This sequence joins TRBV30 and TRBJ2-7, with D tentatively TRBD1 (5 bases). This CDR3 spans 12 amino acids. CDR1 GTSNPN and CDR2 SVGIG come from the germline V gene (reference sequence). Trimming took off 3 bases at V and 4 bases at J, with 10 bases between the two ends. CDR3: CAWSITGYEQYF. The CDR3 nucleotides are TGTGCCTGGAGCATAACAGGTTACGAGCAGTACTTC.

The chain has TRBV9 and TRBJ2-2, with 9 nucleotides matching TRBD2. J was trimmed by 0 bases and V by 0 bases; bases with no gene match: 0. CDR3 length: 16 residues. CDR1 and CDR2 from the germline V gene are SGDLS and YYNGEE. The chain's CDR3 is CASSVERGANTGELFF. The CDR3 coding sequence is TGTGCCAGCAGCGTAGAGCGGGGGGCGAACACCGGGGAGCTGTTTTTT.

This clone was seen more than once but under ten times. The chain recombines TRBV4-1 with TRBJ1-1; tentatively, D is TRBD1 (6 bases). This CDR3 spans 16 amino acids. Germline V CDR1 and CDR2: MGHRA, YSYEKL. The V end was cut by 2 bases, the J end by 10 bases, with 23 bases between. The chain's CDR3 is CASSQKAGTPKSGAFF. Written as DNA, the CDR3 is TGCGCCAGCAGCCAAAAAGCCGGGACACCCAAATCTGGAGCTTTCTTT.

V usage is TRBV25-1 and J usage is TRBJ2-7; D remains ambiguous. CDR3 length: 13 residues. The V and J ends lost 6 bases and 4 bases respectively, with 13 bases between them. CDR1 and CDR2 (germline): MGHDK, SYGVNS. The CDR3 here is CASSERRRYEQYF. The CDR3 DNA is TGTGCCAGCAGCGAGAGGCGTCGTTACGAGCAGTACTTC.

J is TRBJ1-1 and V is TRBV27; no clear D. From germline, CDR1 is MNHEY and CDR2 SMNVEV (reference sequence). This CDR3 region has 13 residues. V lost 2 bases to trimming and J lost 8 bases, with 12 bases between them. This chain's CDR3 is CASSLGAATEAFF. CDR3 sequence (DNA): TGTGCCAGCAGTTTAGGTGCGGCCACGGAAGCTTTCTTT.

CDR3 residues: CASSPYTEAFF. CDR3 DNA: TGTGCCAGCAGCCCCTACACTGAAGCTTTCTTT. The chain recombines TRBV7-2 with TRBJ1-1; no definite D call. Trimming cost V 5 bases and J 3 bases, with 4 bases left between them. The CDR3 runs 11 residues. Germline V CDR1 and CDR2: SGHTA, FQGNSA.

This chain joins TRBV9 and TRBJ2-7; a possible D gene is TRBD1 (6 bases). This CDR3 spans 14 amino acids. Germline V gene sequence: CDR1 SGDLS, CDR2 YYNGEE. V lost 4 bases, J lost 4 bases, and 15 bases lay in between. The CDR3 DNA reads as TGTGCCAGCAGCTCCGGGACATTTCCATACGAGCAGTACTTC. Translated, it gives CASSSGTFPYEQYF. The full variable domain, completed using reference TRBV9 and TRBJ2-7, is DSGVTQTPKHLITATGQRVTLRCSPRSGDLSVYWYQQSLDQGLQFLIQYYNGEERAKGNILERFSAQQFPDLHSELNLSSLELGDSALYFCASSSGTFPYEQYFGPGTRLTVT.